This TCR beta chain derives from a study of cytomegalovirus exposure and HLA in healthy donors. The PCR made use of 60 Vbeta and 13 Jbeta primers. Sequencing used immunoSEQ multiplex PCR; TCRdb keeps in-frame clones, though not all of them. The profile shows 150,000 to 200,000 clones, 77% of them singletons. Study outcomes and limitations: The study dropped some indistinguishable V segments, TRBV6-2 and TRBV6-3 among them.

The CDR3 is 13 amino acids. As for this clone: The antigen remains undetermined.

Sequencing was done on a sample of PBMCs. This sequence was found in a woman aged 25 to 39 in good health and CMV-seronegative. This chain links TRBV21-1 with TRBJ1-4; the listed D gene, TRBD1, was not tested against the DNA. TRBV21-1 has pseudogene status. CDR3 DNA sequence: TGTGCCAGCAGCAAAGGGGCAGATGAAAAACTGTTTTTT. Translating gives CASSKGADEKLFF.